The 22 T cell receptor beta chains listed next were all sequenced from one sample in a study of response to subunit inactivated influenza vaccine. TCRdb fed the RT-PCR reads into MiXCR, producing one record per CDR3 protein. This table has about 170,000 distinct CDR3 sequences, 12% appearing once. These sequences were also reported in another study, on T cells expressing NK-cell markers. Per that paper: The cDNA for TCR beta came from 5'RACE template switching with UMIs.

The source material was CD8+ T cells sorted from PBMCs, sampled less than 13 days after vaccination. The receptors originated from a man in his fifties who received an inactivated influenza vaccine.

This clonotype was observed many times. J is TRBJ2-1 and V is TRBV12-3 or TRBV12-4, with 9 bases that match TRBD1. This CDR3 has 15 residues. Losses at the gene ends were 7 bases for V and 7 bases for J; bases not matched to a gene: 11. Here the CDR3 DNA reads TGTGCCAGCACTCACCCGGGGACAGGGTGGAATGAGCAGTTCTTC. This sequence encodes CASTHPGTGWNEQFF.

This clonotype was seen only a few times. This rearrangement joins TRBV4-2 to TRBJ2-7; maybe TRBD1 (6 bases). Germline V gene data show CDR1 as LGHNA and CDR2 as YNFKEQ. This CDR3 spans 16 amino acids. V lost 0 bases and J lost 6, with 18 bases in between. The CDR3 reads CASSQDIRGSGGEQYF. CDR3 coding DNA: TGTGCCAGCAGCCAAGATATCAGGGGATCGGGCGGCGAGCAGTACTTC.

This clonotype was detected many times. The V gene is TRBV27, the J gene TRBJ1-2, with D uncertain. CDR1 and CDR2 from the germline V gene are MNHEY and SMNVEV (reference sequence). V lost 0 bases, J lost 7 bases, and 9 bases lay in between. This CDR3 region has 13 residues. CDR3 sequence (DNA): TGTGCCAGCAGTTTATCTGTCGGGTCTGGCTACACCTTC. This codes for CASSLSVGSGYTF.

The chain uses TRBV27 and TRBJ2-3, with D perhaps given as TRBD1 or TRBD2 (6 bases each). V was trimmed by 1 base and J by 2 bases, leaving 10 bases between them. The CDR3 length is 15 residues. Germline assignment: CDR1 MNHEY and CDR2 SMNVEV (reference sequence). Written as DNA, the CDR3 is TGTGCCAGCAGTTTATATGGGGGGCACACAGATACGCAGTATTTT. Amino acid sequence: CASSLYGGHTDTQYF.

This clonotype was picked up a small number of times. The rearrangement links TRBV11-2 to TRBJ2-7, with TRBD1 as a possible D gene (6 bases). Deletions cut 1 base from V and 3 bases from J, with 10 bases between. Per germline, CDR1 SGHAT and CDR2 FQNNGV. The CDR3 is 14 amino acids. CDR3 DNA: TGTGCCAGCAGCTTAGCACAGGGAAACTACGAGCAGTACTTC. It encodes CASSLAQGNYEQYF.

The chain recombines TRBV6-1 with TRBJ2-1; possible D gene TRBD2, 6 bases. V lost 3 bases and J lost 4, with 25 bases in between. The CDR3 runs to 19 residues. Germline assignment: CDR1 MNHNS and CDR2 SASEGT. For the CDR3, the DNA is TGTGCCAGCAGTGATCCCCCGCCGGGGGAATATTCGGGGTACAATGAGCAGTTCTTC. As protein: CASSDPPPGEYSGYNEQFF.

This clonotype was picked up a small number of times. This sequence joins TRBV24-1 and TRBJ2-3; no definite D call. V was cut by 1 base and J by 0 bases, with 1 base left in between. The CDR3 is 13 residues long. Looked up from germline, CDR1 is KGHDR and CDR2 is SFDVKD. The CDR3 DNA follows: TGTGCCACCAGTGATTTTAGCACAGATACGCAGTATTTT. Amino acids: CATSDFSTDTQYF.

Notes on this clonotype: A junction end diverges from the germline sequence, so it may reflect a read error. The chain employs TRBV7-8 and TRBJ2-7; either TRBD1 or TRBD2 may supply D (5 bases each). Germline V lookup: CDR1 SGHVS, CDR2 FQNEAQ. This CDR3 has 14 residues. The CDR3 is CATSSVRGPYEQYF. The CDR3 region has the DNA TGTGCCACCAGCTCTGTCCGGGGACCCTACGAGCAGTACTTC.

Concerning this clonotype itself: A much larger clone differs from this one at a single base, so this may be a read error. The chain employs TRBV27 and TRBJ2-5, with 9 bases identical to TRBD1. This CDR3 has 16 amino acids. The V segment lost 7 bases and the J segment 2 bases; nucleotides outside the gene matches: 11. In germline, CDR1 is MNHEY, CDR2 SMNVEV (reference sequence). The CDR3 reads CASTPGTGWGQETQYF. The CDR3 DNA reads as TGTGCCAGCACTCCGGGGACAGGGTGGGGGCAAGAGACCCAGTACTTC.

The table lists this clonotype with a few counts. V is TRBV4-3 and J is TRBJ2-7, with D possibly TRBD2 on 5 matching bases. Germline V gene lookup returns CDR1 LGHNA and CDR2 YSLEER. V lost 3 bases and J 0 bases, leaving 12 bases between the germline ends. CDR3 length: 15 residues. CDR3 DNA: TGCGCCAGCAGCCATAACATCGGGGTCTCCTACGAGCAGTACTTC. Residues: CASSHNIGVSYEQYF.

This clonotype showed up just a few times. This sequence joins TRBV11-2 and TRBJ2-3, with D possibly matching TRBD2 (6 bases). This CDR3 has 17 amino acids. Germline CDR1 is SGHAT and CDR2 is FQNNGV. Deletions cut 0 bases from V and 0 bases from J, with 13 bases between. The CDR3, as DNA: TGTGCCAGCAGCTTAGACCCCGACCGGGGGAGCACAGATACGCAGTATTTT. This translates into CASSLDPDRGSTDTQYF.

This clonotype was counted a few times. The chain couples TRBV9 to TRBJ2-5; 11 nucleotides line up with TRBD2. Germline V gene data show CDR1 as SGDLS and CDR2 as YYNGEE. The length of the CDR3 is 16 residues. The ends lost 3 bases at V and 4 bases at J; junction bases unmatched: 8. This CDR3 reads CASSDSLLAGAETQYF. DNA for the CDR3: TGTGCCAGCAGCGACAGTTTACTAGCGGGAGCAGAGACCCAGTACTTC.

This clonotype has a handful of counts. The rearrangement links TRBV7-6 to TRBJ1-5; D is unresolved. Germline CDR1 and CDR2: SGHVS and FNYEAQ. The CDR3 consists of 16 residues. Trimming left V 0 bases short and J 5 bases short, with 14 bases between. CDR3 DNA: TGTGCCAGCAGCTTAGCTTCAACGGGTGGACATCAGCCCCAGCATTTT. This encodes CASSLASTGGHQPQHF.

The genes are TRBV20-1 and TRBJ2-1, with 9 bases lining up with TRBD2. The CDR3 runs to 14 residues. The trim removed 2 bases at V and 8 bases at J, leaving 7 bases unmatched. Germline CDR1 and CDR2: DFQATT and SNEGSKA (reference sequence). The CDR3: CSARLGTSSHEQFF. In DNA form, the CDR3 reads TGCAGTGCTAGATTGGGGACTAGCTCGCATGAGCAGTTCTTC.

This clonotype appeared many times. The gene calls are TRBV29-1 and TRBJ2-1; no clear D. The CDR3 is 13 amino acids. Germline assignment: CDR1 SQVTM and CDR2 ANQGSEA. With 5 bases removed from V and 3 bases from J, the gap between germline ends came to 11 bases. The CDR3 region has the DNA TGCAGCGTTCGGCCGGTCGGCTACAATGAGCAGTTCTTC. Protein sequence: CSVRPVGYNEQFF.

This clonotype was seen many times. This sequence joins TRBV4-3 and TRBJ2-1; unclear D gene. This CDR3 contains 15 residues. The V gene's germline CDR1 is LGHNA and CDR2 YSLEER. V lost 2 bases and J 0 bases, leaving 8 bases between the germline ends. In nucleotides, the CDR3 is TGCGCCAGCAGCCAAACGGAGAGCTCCTACAATGAGCAGTTCTTC. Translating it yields CASSQTESSYNEQFF.

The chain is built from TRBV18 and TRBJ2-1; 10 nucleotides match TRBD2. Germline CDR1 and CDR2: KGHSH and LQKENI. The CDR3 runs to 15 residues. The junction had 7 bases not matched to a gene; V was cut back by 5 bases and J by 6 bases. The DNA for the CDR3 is TGTGCCAGCTCAACTAGCGGGATAGTCCCCAATGAGCAGTTCTTC. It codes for CASSTSGIVPNEQFF.

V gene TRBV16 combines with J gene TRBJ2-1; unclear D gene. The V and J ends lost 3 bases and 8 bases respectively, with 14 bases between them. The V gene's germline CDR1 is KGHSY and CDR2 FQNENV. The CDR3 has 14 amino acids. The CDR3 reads CASSQPGPADEQFF. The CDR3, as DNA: TGTGCCAGCAGCCAGCCCGGCCCTGCCGATGAGCAGTTCTTC.

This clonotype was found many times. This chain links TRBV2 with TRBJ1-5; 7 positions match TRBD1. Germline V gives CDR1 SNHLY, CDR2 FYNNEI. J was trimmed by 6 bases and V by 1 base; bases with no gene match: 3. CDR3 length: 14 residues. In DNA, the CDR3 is TGTGCCAGCAGTGAAGTAGGGGGCGGTCAGCCCCAGCATTTT. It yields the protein CASSEVGGGQPQHF.

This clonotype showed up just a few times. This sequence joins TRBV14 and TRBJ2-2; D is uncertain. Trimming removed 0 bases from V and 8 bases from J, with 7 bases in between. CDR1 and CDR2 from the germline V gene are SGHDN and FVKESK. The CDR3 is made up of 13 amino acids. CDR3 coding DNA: TGTGCCAGCAGCCAAGATTTTAGGGGGGAGCTGTTTTTT. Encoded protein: CASSQDFRGELFF.

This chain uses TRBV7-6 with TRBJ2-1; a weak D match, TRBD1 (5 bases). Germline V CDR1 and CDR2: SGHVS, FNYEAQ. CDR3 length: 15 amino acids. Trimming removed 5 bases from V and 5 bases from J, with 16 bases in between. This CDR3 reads CASSQGSLGNNEQFF. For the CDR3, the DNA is TGTGCCAGCAGCCAGGGTAGCCTAGGGAACAATGAGCAGTTCTTC.

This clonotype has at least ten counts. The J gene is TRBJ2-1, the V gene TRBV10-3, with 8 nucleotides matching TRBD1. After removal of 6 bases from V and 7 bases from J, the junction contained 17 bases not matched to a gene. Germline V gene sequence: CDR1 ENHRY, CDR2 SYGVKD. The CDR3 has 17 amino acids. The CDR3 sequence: CAIRGDFGQGGWNEQFF. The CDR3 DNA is TGTGCCATCAGGGGGGACTTCGGACAGGGAGGTTGGAATGAGCAGTTCTTC.